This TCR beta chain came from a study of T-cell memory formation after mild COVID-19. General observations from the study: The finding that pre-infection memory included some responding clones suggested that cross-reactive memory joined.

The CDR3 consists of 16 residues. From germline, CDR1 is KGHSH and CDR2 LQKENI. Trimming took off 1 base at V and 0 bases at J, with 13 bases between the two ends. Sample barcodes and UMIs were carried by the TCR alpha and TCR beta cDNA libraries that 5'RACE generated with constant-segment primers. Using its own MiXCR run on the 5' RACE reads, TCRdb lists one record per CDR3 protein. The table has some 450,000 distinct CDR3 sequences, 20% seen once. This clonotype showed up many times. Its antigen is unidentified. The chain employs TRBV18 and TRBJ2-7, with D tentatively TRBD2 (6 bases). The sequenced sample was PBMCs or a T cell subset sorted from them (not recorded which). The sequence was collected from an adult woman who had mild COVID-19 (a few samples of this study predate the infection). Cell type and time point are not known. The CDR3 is CASSPRAGIDSYEQYF. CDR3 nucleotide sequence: TGTGCCAGCTCACCACGGGCGGGAATCGACTCCTACGAGCAGTACTTC.